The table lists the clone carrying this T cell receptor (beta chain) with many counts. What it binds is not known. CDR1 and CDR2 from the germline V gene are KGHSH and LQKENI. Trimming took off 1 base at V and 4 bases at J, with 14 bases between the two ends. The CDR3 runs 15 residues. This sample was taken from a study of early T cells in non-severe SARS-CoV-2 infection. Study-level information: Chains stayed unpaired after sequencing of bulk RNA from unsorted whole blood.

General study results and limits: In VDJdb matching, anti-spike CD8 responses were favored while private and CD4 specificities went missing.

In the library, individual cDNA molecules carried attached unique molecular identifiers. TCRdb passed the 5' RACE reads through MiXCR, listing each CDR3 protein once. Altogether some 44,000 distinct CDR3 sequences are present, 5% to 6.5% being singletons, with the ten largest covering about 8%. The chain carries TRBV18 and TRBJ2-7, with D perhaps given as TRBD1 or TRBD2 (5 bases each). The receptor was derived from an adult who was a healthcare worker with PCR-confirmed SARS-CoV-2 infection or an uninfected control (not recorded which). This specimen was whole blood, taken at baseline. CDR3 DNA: TGTGCCAGCTCACCACGGGGCAGGGAGCTGTACGAGCAGTACTTC. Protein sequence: CASSPRGRELYEQYF.